The clone carrying this TCR beta chain was found a few times. What it recognizes is unknown. Other nucleotide sequences from this sample produce the same CDR3. This sample was taken from a study of cytomegalovirus exposure and HLA in healthy donors. Study details: Earlier results showed 120 million or so unique TCR beta sequences derived from about 179 million T cells. Points from the study as a whole: Under in vitro conditions, a few CMV-associated chains were confirmed as specific for CMV antigens. Earlier results showed most TCR beta V segments being productive about 87% or about 30% of the time. Most CMV-associated TCR beta chains appeared HLA-restricted in a later analysis.

The V end lost 5 bases, the J end lost 2 bases, and 9 bases lay between the germline ends. Per the germline V gene, CDR1 is LNHDA and CDR2 is SQIVND (reference sequence). The CDR3 length is 13 residues. Use of 60 Vbeta and 13 Jbeta primers characterized the PCR. Produced via immunoSEQ multiplex PCR; TCRdb's table is partial and in-frame only. Among about 98,000 clones listed, 80% to 90% were seen once. This receptor was taken from a man between 35 and 55 years old in good health and CMV-seronegative. The sequencing sample was made of PBMCs. The chain recombines TRBV19 with TRBJ1-1; weak D call: TRBD1 (5 bases). In DNA, the CDR3 is TGTGCCAGTAGTTCAGGGTTAAACACTGAAGCTTTCTTT. It is translated as CASSSGLNTEAFF. The entire variable domain, with the rest obtained from reference TRBV19 and TRBJ1-1, is as follows: DGGITQSPKYLFRKEGQNVTLSCEQNLNHDAMYWYRQDPGQGLRLIYYSQIVNDFQKGDIAEGYSVSREKKESFPLTVTSAQKNPTAFYLCASSSGLNTEAFFGQGTRLTVV.